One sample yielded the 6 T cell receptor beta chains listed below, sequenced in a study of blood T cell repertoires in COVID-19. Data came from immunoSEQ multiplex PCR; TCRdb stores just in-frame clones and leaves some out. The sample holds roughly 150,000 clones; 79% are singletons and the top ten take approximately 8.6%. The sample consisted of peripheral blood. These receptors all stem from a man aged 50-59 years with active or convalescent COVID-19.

The DNA for the CDR3 is TGTGCCAGCAGTTTCAAGGAGCGGGAGCAGTACTTC. It translates to CASSFKEREQYF. This sequence joins TRBV28 and TRBJ2-7; possible D gene TRBD2, 5 bases. V dropped 3 bases and J dropped 7 bases, with 10 bases sitting between them. CDR3 length: 12 amino acids. In germline, CDR1 is MDHEN, CDR2 SYDVKM. Full variable domain (missing parts from reference TRBV28 and TRBJ2-7): DVKVTQSSRYLVKRTGEKVFLECVQDMDHENMFWYRQDPGLGLRLIYFSYDVKMKEKGDIPEGYSVSREKKERFSLILESASTNQTSMYLCASSFKEREQYFGPGTRLTVT.

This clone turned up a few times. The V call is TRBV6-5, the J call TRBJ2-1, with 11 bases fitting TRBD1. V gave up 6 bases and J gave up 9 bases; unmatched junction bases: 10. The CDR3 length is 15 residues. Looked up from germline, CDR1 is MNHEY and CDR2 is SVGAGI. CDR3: CASRDPGQGAGEQFF. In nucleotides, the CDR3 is TGTGCCAGCAGAGATCCAGGACAGGGGGCAGGTGAGCAGTTCTTC.

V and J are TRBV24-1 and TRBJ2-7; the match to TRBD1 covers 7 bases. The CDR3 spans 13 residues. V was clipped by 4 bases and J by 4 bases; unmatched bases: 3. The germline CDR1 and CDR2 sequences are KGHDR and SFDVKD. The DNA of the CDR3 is TGTGCCACCAGTGAAGGGACAGCTTACGAGCAGTACTTC. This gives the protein CATSEGTAYEQYF.

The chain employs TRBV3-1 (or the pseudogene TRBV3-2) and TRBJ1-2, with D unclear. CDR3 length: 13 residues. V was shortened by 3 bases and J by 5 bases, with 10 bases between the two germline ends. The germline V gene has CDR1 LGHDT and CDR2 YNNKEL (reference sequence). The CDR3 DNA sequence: TGTGCCAGCAGCCAGGGCCGACGGTATGGCTACACCTTC. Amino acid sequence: CASSQGRRYGYTF.

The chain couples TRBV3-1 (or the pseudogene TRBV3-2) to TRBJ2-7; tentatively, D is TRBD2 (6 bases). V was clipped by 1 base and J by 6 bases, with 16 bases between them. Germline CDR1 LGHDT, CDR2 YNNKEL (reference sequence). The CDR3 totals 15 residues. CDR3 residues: CASSQVGGGGGEQYF. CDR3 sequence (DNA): TGTGCCAGCAGCCAAGTTGGGGGAGGAGGTGGCGAGCAGTACTTC.

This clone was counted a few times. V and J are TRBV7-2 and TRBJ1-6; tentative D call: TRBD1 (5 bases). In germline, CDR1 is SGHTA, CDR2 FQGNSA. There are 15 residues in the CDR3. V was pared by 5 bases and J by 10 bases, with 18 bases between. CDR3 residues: CASSARVGGDSPLHF. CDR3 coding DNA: TGTGCCAGCAGCGCGCGAGTGGGGGGGGACTCACCCCTCCACTTT. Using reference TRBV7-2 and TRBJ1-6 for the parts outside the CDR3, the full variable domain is GAGVSQSPSNKVTEKGKDVELRCDPISGHTALYWYRQSLGQGLEFLIYFQGNSAPDKSGLPSDRFSAERTGGSVSTLTIQRTQQEDSAVYLCASSARVGGDSPLHFGNGTRLTVT.